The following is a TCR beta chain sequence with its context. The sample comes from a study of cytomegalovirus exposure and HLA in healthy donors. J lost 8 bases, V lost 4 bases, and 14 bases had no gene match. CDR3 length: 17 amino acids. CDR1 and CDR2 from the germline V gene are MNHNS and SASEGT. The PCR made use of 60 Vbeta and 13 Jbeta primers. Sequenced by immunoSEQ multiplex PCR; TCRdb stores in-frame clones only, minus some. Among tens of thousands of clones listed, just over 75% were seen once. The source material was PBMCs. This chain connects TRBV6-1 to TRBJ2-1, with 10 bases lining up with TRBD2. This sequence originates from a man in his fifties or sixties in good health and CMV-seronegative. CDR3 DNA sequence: TGTGCCAGCAGTGGAGATGTTCCGGGACTAGCGTCCCATGAGCAGTTCTTC. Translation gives CASSGDVPGLASHEQFF.